This TCR beta chain was found in a study of cytomegalovirus exposure and HLA in healthy donors (dated by TCRdb to about 2017). About the full investigation: An earlier analysis of under 600 of the donors reported 276 Gb of sequence data and 100 million to 140 million unique TCR beta sequences from around 200 million T cells. Around 320 gigabases of sequencing data and tens of millions of unique TCR sequences were included in an early release covering roughly 600 HLA-typed donors. Of the approximately 370 genotyped donors, 81% were placed in the genetic ancestry cluster associated with self-reported Caucasian donors. The aim of the study was to test whether cataloging public T cell receptors could identify signatures of past pathogen exposure. The T cell repertoires of around 730 subjects were profiled by immunosequencing and related to cytomegalovirus serostatus. Besides the first cohort of roughly 660 subjects, a separate validation cohort made up of 120 different subjects was used. To predict cytomegalovirus infection status, the study brought together high-throughput TCR immunosequencing, statistical association of individual TCRs with disease status, and machine learning. To study patterns of TCR occurrence, a later analysis re-analyzed previously published TCR beta repertoires from several hundred donors and added high-resolution HLA genotyping. In the later analysis, no new phenotypic data were used to find candidate immune exposures; instead, reliance was placed on TCR beta sequences and their occurrence across donors. To decide whether each TCR beta V gene segment behaved as functional or pseudogenic, an earlier analysis of fewer than 750 of the donors relied on high-throughput TCR beta sequencing. Donor age, sex, ethnicity and CMV serostatus were collected together with the repertoire data. In a later genetic analysis, genome-wide SNP genotypes for about 55% of the roughly 700 donors were used, and that subset was treated as a discovery cohort. Every repertoire in the discovery cohort had been generated on one and the same sequencing platform. Both class I and class II loci were covered by HLA typing, at four-digit resolution. Typing coverage varied by locus: about 620-640 donors for A, B, C, DRB1 and DQB1; roughly 500 for DQA1; around 570 for DPA1; fewer than 480 for DPB1. Because of strong linkage in the cohort, five DR-DQ haplotypes were treated as single units for association and clustering. On average, roughly 250,000 unique TCR beta nucleotide sequences were sequenced per donor among 398 genotyped donors of the cohort, with around 19% of those sequences being non-productive. Findings and caveats that apply to the study as a whole: Most TCR sequences were observed very rarely across donors, whereas some public TCRs were present in many individuals. According to a later analysis, parvovirus B19, influenza, CMV and Epstein-Barr virus appeared linked to several top co-occurrence clusters. In a later analysis, HLA-associated TCR beta chains were found to be more clonally expanded and to have lower generation probabilities than equally common non-associated chains. Some IMGT-functional V segments, including TRBV6-2 and TRBV6-3, could not be told apart with the 87-base-pair reads, so those segments were excluded. The study listed 150 to 200 TCR beta chains as associated with cytomegalovirus. Broadly in line with IMGT annotations, most TCR beta V segments showed up in productive rearrangements about 87% or about 30% of the time in an earlier analysis of 587 of the donors. Because HLA typing was unavailable for some donors at each locus, only the typed subset was used in association tests. Correlated functional status among segregating V segments might reflect linkage disequilibrium, but an unknown experimental factor could not be ruled out. In a later genetic analysis, a missense DCLRE1C variant was associated with V-gene and J-gene trimming of TCR beta chains, and the association was replicated in an independent cohort. A later analysis associated around 16,000 TCR beta sequences with specific HLA alleles at a false discovery rate of 0.05. Only TCR beta chains were sequenced in this cohort, and the absence of alpha or paired-chain data limited detectable features. Assigning TCR associations to individual alleles was difficult when HLA alleles, especially DR and DQ, strongly co-occurred. The earlier analysis of approximately 540 of the donors excluded roughly 16 rarely observed V segments, including chromosome 9 orphons, because counts were too low. In a later analysis, most CMV-associated TCR beta chains were found to appear HLA-restricted, with HLA associations seemingly driven largely by CMV exposure. The classifier was reported to diagnose cytomegalovirus status with high specificity and sensitivity in both the original and validation cohorts. According to a later genetic analysis, donors in an Asian-associated ancestry cluster had fewer N-insertions in productive TCRs than the approximately 610-donor mean. The sequencing pipeline was judged likely to have produced a cluster of highly shared sequence variants as a technical artifact. In vitro tests confirmed that a few of the cytomegalovirus-associated TCR beta chains recognize cytomegalovirus antigens. A further reported finding was that TCR beta sequences accurately predicted the HLA-A and HLA-B alleles for most subjects in the first cohort. In a later analysis, TCR association rates were found to vary across HLA loci, with the most associated TCRs seen for DRB1 alleles and the fewest for HLA-C alleles. The only immune exposure information available for the cohort was CMV serostatus. The authors suggested that the approach could potentially be extended to other disease states and immunological phenotypes. Sequencing depth was assumed to be roughly uniform across donors in the presence/absence analyses, though that assumption may not hold.

The cohort was made up of about 610 healthy bone marrow donors. All cohort members were sampled while nominally healthy, although unrecorded immune exposures were likely present. The donor tested CMV seropositive, placing the donor among the approximately 290 seropositive members of the cohort. Each donor provided a peripheral blood sample, and peripheral blood mononuclear cells were used for TCR beta sequencing. The Qiagen DNeasy Blood Extraction Kit was used to extract genomic DNA from the blood cell samples. Receptor amplification or capture employed the immunoSEQ multiplex PCR assay. For the multiplex PCR, a mixture combining 60 forward primers for TCR Vbeta segments and 13 reverse primers for TCR Jbeta segments was used. The CDR3 region of rearranged TCR beta genes was amplified from genomic DNA with a multiplex PCR assay. The Illumina HiSeq System was used to sequence the amplified TCR beta libraries as 87-base-pair reads. In the paper's pipeline: A later analysis tallied 80 million to 95 million unique TCR beta chains across the 610 or so repertoires, and about 12 million of those chains were shared by two or more donors. To remove PCR and sequencing errors, raw reads were error-corrected and collapsed into unique sequences using a nearest-neighbor algorithm that merged closely related sequences. To assign V, D and J gene segments, CDR3 sequences were aligned to IMGT reference sequences. For a sequence to be retained, at least a six-nucleotide match to both a V gene segment and a J gene segment was required. A rearrangement was called productive if the CDR3 had no stop codons and remained in frame with V and J, and every other rearrangement was called non-productive. Following IMGT convention, CDR3 was defined as the stretch from the second conserved V-encoded cysteine to the conserved J-encoded phenylalanine. Sequences without an unambiguous match to a single V gene segment were excluded from the earlier analysis of a few hundred of the donors. In an earlier analysis of 587 of the donors, V segments were called functional above 56.7% productive rearrangements and were called segregating when the between-donor standard deviation exceeded 5%. A statistical classification framework was developed to diagnose cytomegalovirus status using the catalog of TCR beta chain sequences. A later analysis assigned V and J genes by comparing TCR nucleotide sequences with IMGT/GENE-DB human TR gene sequences. A later analysis assigned CDR3 sequences and most-parsimonious VDJ recombination scenarios with the TCRdist pipeline. In a later analysis, each TCR beta chain was defined by its CDR3 amino acid sequence together with its V-gene family, and reads lacking a unique V-gene family were excluded. To address suspected cross-contamination and a sequencing artifact, a later analysis removed approximately 590 highly shared, low-generation-probability nucleotide sequences. For each public chain, a later analysis derived a clonal expansion index from normalized ranks of inferred template counts within each repertoire. In a later analysis, generation probabilities were computed using a VDJ recombination model fitted to out-of-frame rearrangements, and the results were checked against IGoR. In a later analysis, hypergeometric tests were used to score TCR-TCR, TCR-HLA and TCR-CMV co-occurrence, with a repertoire-size bias correction applied to TCR pairs. False discovery rates were estimated in a later analysis by permuting HLA or CMV assignments 20 times. In a later analysis, co-occurring TCRs were grouped using DBSCAN, and TCRdist sequence similarity was added for clustering within HLA-allele-positive subsets. For co-occurrence clustering, repertoires with fewer than 30,000 or more than 120,000 public chains were excluded, along with 5 or 6 repertoires with anomalous nucleotide sharing. Entries here come from immuneACCESS through TCRdb and include only in-frame sequences with V and J called. Some clones fail to appear in such tables; in the studies checked, an unresolved V gene covers under half of the shortfall, and the cause of the remainder is unknown. V and J calls and clone size are copied from that table; D and trimming were computed from the DNA. This sample comprises 100,000 to 150,000 clones, roughly four fifths of them detected only once. 5.8% of the sample is held by the ten biggest clonotypes.

This clone was observed a handful of times. The specificity of this receptor is unknown. Base qualities are not recorded, but no much larger clone differs from it by a single base. The CDR3 holds 14 amino acids from the cysteine to the phenylalanine. Of all the DNA, just the CDR3 is kept, 42 bases in frame from base 1. CDR1 and CDR2 are read off the germline V gene as SNHLY and FYNNEI. The sequenced material came from PBMCs. The chain uses TRBV2 and TRBJ2-5; no D segment can be confidently identified. The J call may be faulty, since TRBJ2-7 better matches the DNA end. This TCR was recovered from a woman aged 45-65 years in good health and CMV-seropositive. This receptor carries the CDR3 CASSEIRMVSEQYF. The base sequence is TGTGCCAGCAGTGAAATCAGAATGGTGAGCGAGCAGTACTTC.